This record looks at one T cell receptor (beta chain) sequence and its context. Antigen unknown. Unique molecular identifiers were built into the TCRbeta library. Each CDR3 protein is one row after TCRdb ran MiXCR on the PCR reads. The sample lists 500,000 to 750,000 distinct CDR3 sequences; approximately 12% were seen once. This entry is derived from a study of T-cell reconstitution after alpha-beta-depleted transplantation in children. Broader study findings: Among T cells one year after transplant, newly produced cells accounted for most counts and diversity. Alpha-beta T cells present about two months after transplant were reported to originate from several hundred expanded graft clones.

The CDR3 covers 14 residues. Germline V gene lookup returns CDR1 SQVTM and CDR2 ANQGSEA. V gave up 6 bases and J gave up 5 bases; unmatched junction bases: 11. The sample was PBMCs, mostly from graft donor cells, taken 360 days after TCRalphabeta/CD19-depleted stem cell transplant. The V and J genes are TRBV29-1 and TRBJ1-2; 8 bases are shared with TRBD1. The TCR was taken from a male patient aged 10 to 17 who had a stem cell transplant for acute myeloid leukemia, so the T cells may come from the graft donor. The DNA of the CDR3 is TGCAGCGTCCCAAGAGGACAGGGCTTGTATGGCTACACCTTC. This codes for CSVPRGQGLYGYTF.